This T cell receptor beta chain was sequenced during a study of blood T cell repertoires in COVID-19. Overall study: Sources were T cells, B-cell-depleted T cells, or PBMCs; the material itself was cDNA or gDNA.

As processed by the authors: Amplification of reference gene primers was used by the study to estimate nucleated cell counts. The assay was immunoSEQ multiplex PCR, and TCRdb's table has in-frame clones only and misses some. D and trimming come from the DNA, and the V and J calls and clone size come from that table. The profile shows roughly 120,000 clones, approximately 90% of them singletons. CDR1 and CDR2 from the germline V gene are LGHDT and YNNKEL (reference sequence). The CDR3 contains 16 residues. The V gene lost 1 base and the J gene lost 0 bases, with 10 bases spanning the gap. The sequencing sample was made of peripheral blood. This clonotype was sampled from a human donor with active COVID-19. The donor label of this sample is uncertain. The chain is built from TRBV3-1 (or the pseudogene TRBV3-2) and TRBJ1-3; D is unclear. CDR3 sequence (DNA): TGTGCCAGCAGCCAAGGATTTGCGAGCTCTGGAAACACCATATATTTT. Translated, it gives CASSQGFASSGNTIYF.